This T cell receptor beta chain was obtained from a study listed by TCRdb under 2017. As for the study more broadly: To characterize human CD8+ TCR repertoires that recognize immunodominant viral antigens, the researchers relied on sequence and structural analyses.

Beyond this particular receptor, the publication reports: CD8+ TCR repertoires specific to different immunodominant viral antigens were reported to be distinct from each other and highly diverse.

Instrument used: Illumina HiSeq 2500. The public reads were run again by TCRdb, first through fastp at Q25 and then through MiXCR, and only productive beta chains were kept. When rows share a CDR3 protein, they turn into one entry using the most common DNA and genes. Present in this sample are more than 600 distinct CDR3 sequences, roughly a third of which were seen just once. The ten largest clones add up to under 55% of the sample. This clonotype was found a few times. The specificity of this receptor is unknown. There are no base qualities to consult, and no much larger clone falls within one base. Sequencing used CD8+ T cells (not recorded whether cultured). The sequence was obtained from a female donor.

The DNA is TGTGCCAGTAGTATTCGAAGTACCGTAGAGCAGTTCTTC. The encoded protein is CASSIRSTVEQFF. In this chain, TRBV19 is recombined with TRBJ2-1; there is no confident call for the D gene. V and J are truncated by 3 bases and 10 bases respectively, leaving an intervening sequence of 13 bases. CDR1 and CDR2 were assigned from the germline V gene (reference sequence) as LNHDA and SQIVND. The CDR3 has 13 amino acids, counting the end cysteine and phenylalanine. The DNA shown is the 39-base CDR3, in frame from base 1.